A single sample is the source of the 5 T cell receptor beta chains below, sequenced in a study of cytomegalovirus exposure and HLA in healthy donors. The PCR was carried out with 60 Vbeta primers and 13 Jbeta primers. Data came from immunoSEQ multiplex PCR; TCRdb stores just in-frame clones and leaves some out. Here the sample spans roughly 130,000 clones, approximately 80% being singletons. Specimen: PBMCs. These receptors came from a woman under 30 in good health and CMV-seropositive.

V usage is TRBV6-5 and J usage is TRBJ1-2, with D maybe TRBD1 (5 bases). The germline V gene has CDR1 MNHEY and CDR2 SVGAGI. The CDR3 is 13 amino acids. The germline V and J ends were trimmed by 5 bases and 5 bases, with 12 bases remaining between them. Here the CDR3 reads CASSLNTGYGYTF. The CDR3, as DNA: TGTGCCAGCAGTCTTAACACAGGTTATGGCTACACCTTC.

The chain recombines TRBV29-1 with TRBJ2-5; TRBD1 aligns across 8 bases. Trimming cost V 4 bases and J 11 bases; bases outside gene matches: 12. The germline V gene has CDR1 SQVTM and CDR2 ANQGSEA. The CDR3 has 13 amino acids. DNA for the CDR3: TGCAGCGTTGGTGGCTGGGACAGGATGGATCAGTACTTC. Translated: CSVGGWDRMDQYF.

This chain connects TRBV5-4 to TRBJ2-3, with TRBD2 matching over 8 bases. The V gene end was trimmed by 4 bases and the J gene end by 0 bases; junction bases not matched to a gene: 10. CDR1 is SGHNT, CDR2 YYREEE, per germline (reference sequence). CDR3 length: 17 amino acids. CDR3 amino acids: CASSPTSDPLSTDTQYF. CDR3 DNA: TGTGCCAGCAGCCCGACTAGCGATCCCTTGAGCACAGATACGCAGTATTTT.

This clone was recorded a few times. The chain couples TRBV4-1 to TRBJ2-2, with TRBD1 matching over 7 bases. Germline CDR1 reads MGHRA; CDR2 reads YSYEKL. V was pared by 2 bases and J by 6 bases, with 9 bases of the junction left unmatched. This CDR3 contains 16 residues. CDR3 sequence: CASSQTVNRGPGELFF. The CDR3 DNA is TGCGCCAGCAGCCAAACCGTCAATAGGGGGCCCGGGGAGCTGTTTTTT.

The V gene is TRBV7-3, the J gene TRBJ1-2; 9 bases fit TRBD1. The CDR3 totals 14 residues. Looked up from germline, CDR1 is SGHTA and CDR2 is FQGTGA. V lost 10 bases, J lost 9 bases, and 15 bases stayed unmatched. The CDR3: CATGLLGQGGSYTF. The CDR3 DNA sequence: TGTGCCACCGGCCTGCTGGGACAGGGTGGAAGCTACACCTTC.